The clone carrying this T cell receptor (beta chain) showed up just a few times. Its cognate antigen is unknown. The data were taken from a study of T cell repertoires and Cas9 in healthy adults. Study-wide context: SpCas9-reactive CD4 and CD8 T cells were characterized for potency, cytotoxicity and lineage. General study points: SpCas9-reactive effector T cells were reportedly restrained in vitro by SpCas9-reactive regulatory T cells.

Germline V gives CDR1 ENHRY, CDR2 SYGVKD. The V and J ends lost 3 bases and 7 bases, in that order; junction bases with no gene match: 8. CDR3 length: 16 amino acids. Profiling relied on immunoSEQ multiplex PCR, and the TCRdb table lists in-frame clones only, not all of them. The data contain tens of thousands of clones, about nine tenths of them seen just once; the ten biggest clones take up around 0.71%. The chain employs TRBV10-3 and TRBJ1-6; 8 positions agree with TRBD1. What was sequenced was CD4+ effector T cells (CD127+, CD25-, CD137-, CD154-) from PBMCs; culture status not recorded. This clonotype was sampled from a human donor in good health. The CDR3 DNA is TGTGCCATCAGTGATTTCCCCGACAGGGGAAATTCACCCCTCCACTTT. It encodes CAISDFPDRGNSPLHF.